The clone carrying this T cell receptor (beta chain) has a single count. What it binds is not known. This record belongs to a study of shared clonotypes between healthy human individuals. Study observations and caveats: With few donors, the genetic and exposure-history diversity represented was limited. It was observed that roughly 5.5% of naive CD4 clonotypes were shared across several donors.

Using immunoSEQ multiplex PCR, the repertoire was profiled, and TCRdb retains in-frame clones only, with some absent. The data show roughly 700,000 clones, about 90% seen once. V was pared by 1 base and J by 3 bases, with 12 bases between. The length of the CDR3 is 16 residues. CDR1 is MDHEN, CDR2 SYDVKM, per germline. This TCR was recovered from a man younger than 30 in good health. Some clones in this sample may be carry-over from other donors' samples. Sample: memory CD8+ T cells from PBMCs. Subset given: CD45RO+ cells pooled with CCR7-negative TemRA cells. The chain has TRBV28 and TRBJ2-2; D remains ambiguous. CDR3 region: CASSLLSGSHTGELFF. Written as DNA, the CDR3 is TGTGCCAGCAGTTTATTAAGTGGCAGTCACACCGGGGAGCTGTTTTTT.